The 17 T cell receptor beta chains reported below all come from one sample, sequenced in a study of radiotherapy plus CTLA-4 blockade in lung cancer. Method: immunoSEQ multiplex PCR; TCRdb's copy keeps in-frame clones and lacks some. This table has tens of thousands of clones, around four fifths appearing once. The sequencing used peripheral blood, collected from a patient treated with radiotherapy plus ipilimumab. All receptors derive from a human donor with non-small cell lung cancer who had a partial response to radiotherapy plus ipilimumab.

The CDR3 nucleotides read TGTGCCAGCAGCTTGGAGGGCGTAGCGGGGGGTGCTATCTCTTACAATGAGCAGTTCTTC. This encodes CASSLEGVAGGAISYNEQFF. The V gene is TRBV5-4, the J gene TRBJ2-1, with 10 bases lining up with TRBD2. Trimming removed 0 bases from V and 4 bases from J; junction bases left unmatched: 16. The CDR3 sequence is 20 residues long. CDR1 is SGHNT and CDR2 is YYREEE in the germline V gene (reference sequence).

This clone came up a few times. V gene TRBV4-1 combines with J gene TRBJ1-5, with 9 bases identical to TRBD1. Germline CDR1 MGHRA, CDR2 YSYEKL. The V segment lost 4 bases and the J segment 7 bases; nucleotides outside the gene matches: 5. The CDR3 spans 14 residues. CDR3 amino acids: CASSLQGAGQPQHF. DNA for the CDR3: TGCGCCAGCAGCCTACAGGGGGCTGGGCAGCCCCAGCATTTT.

A remark on this clone: An end of the junction differs from the germline gene, which may be a read error. The chain is built from TRBV4-2 and TRBJ2-3, with TRBD2 identical over 9 bases. This CDR3 region has 15 residues. Germline CDR1 and CDR2: LGHNA and YNFKEQ. In nucleotides, the CDR3 is TGTGCCAGCAGCCAAGAAGGGACTAGCATAGATACGCAGTATTTT. The encoded protein is CASSQEGTSIDTQYF.

The J gene is TRBJ2-5, the V gene TRBV5-7, with 12 bases that match TRBD1. TRBV5-7 carries the ORF label, with uncertain function. This CDR3 is 16 amino acids long. V lost 1 base and J lost 0; bases outside the gene matches: 1. The CDR3 DNA is TGTGCCAGCAGCTTGTGGGACAGGGGGCACCAAGAGACCCAGTACTTC. Translation: CASSLWDRGHQETQYF.

The rearrangement uses TRBV7-3 and TRBJ1-1, with a possible D match to TRBD1 (6 bases). Trimming took 2 bases from V and 1 from J, leaving 11 bases between them. This CDR3 comprises 15 residues. CDR1 SGHTA and CDR2 FQGTGA come from the germline V gene. The CDR3 region has the DNA TGTGCCAGCAGCTTATGGGGGGGGGCGAACACTGAAGCTTTCTTT. It yields the protein CASSLWGGANTEAFF.

The V call is TRBV13, the J call TRBJ2-7; tentatively, D is TRBD1 (6 bases). Trimming took off 4 bases at V and 2 bases at J, with 15 bases between the two ends. The CDR3 spans 15 residues. Germline V gene sequence: CDR1 PRHDT, CDR2 FYEKMQ (reference sequence). For the CDR3, the DNA is TGTGCCAGCAGCTCCCCCGGACAGCGAGCCTACGAGCAGTACTTC. It is translated as CASSSPGQRAYEQYF.

This clone showed up just once. V is TRBV27 and J is TRBJ1-4; TRBD1 agrees at 7 bases. The germline gives CDR1 MNHEY, CDR2 SMNVEV (reference sequence). V was clipped by 7 bases and J by 5 bases; unmatched bases: 10. The CDR3 is 15 residues long. The chain's CDR3 is CASTPLRGVNEKLFF. DNA of the CDR3: TGTGCCAGCACCCCCCTCAGGGGGGTAAATGAAAAACTGTTTTTT.

This clone was picked up one time. The chain employs TRBV5-1 and TRBJ2-7, with 9 nucleotides matching TRBD1. The germline V gene has CDR1 SGHRS and CDR2 YFSETQ. The ends lost 5 bases at V and 3 bases at J; junction bases unmatched: 9. The CDR3 is made up of 15 amino acids. The CDR3 sequence is CASSYSGQGIYEQYF. The CDR3 bases are TGCGCCAGCAGTTACTCGGGACAGGGTATCTACGAGCAGTACTTC.

The gene calls are TRBV11-1 and TRBJ2-7, with 12 nucleotides matching TRBD1. The CDR3 contains 16 residues. The V and J ends lost 3 bases and 5 bases, in that order; junction bases with no gene match: 8. Per germline, CDR1 SGHAT and CDR2 FQDESV (reference sequence). The CDR3 loop reads CASSLPRGTGGHEQYF. The DNA for the CDR3 is TGTGCCAGCAGCTTGCCAAGAGGGACAGGGGGCCACGAGCAGTACTTC. Full variable domain (rest looked up from reference TRBV11-1 and TRBJ2-7): EAEVAQSPRYKITEKSQAVAFWCDPISGHATLYWYRQILGQGPELLVQFQDESVVDDSQLPKDRFSAERLKGVDSTLKIQPAELGDSAMYLCASSLPRGTGGHEQYFGPGTRLTVT.

The chain has TRBV6-1 and TRBJ2-1; 10 bases fit TRBD2. V shed 5 bases, J shed 1 base, and the junction held 2 bases outside the gene matches. Germline-derived CDR1 and CDR2 are MNHNS and SASEGT. This CDR3 contains 15 residues. In DNA, the CDR3 is TGTGCCAGCAGTTGGACTAGCGGATCCTACAATGAGCAGTTCTTC. Translation: CASSWTSGSYNEQFF.

This clone was recorded only once. The CDR3 region is CASSLAGANNEQFF. CDR3 bases: TGTGCCAGCAGCTTAGCGGGGGCAAACAATGAGCAGTTCTTC. V gene TRBV7-9 combines with J gene TRBJ2-1; D is possibly TRBD1 (6 bases). The germline gives CDR1 SEHNR, CDR2 FQNEAQ (reference sequence). Trimming removed 0 bases at V and 5 bases at J, with 8 bases between. The CDR3 covers 14 residues.

The chain carries TRBV30 and TRBJ1-2; D call uncertain. CDR1 is GTSNPN and CDR2 is SVGIG in the germline V gene (reference sequence). V was shortened by 3 bases and J by 6 bases, with 11 bases between the two germline ends. The CDR3 has 12 residues. CDR3: CAWSPNLHGYTF. As DNA, the CDR3 is TGTGCCTGGAGCCCTAACCTTCATGGCTACACCTTC.

This clone was seen a handful of times. The chain has TRBV9 and TRBJ2-2; D uncertain. V lost 4 bases and J 5 bases, leaving 12 bases between the germline ends. Germline V gene sequence: CDR1 SGDLS, CDR2 YYNGEE. CDR3 length: 14 residues. The CDR3, as DNA: TGTGCCAGCAGCCCCTCCCCCCAGACCGGGGAGCTGTTTTTT. Protein: CASSPSPQTGELFF. The entire variable domain, with the rest obtained from reference TRBV9 and TRBJ2-2, is as follows: DSGVTQTPKHLITATGQRVTLRCSPRSGDLSVYWYQQSLDQGLQFLIQYYNGEERAKGNILERFSAQQFPDLHSELNLSSLELGDSALYFCASSPSPQTGELFFGEGSRLTVL.

V gene TRBV28 combines with J gene TRBJ1-4; D not certain. The CDR3 contains 17 residues. The V and J ends lost 3 bases and 0 bases respectively, with 14 bases between them. Per the germline V gene, CDR1 is MDHEN and CDR2 is SYDVKM. CDR3 nucleotide sequence: TGTGCCAGCAGTTTGGGTTTTTTGGGAGCAACTAATGAAAAACTGTTTTTT. It encodes CASSLGFLGATNEKLFF. The whole variable domain, filled in from reference TRBV28 and TRBJ1-4, reads DVKVTQSSRYLVKRTGEKVFLECVQDMDHENMFWYRQDPGLGLRLIYFSYDVKMKEKGDIPEGYSVSREKKERFSLILESASTNQTSMYLCASSLGFLGATNEKLFFGSGTQLSVL.

The V call is TRBV5-1, the J call TRBJ2-7; 8 bases fit TRBD2. This CDR3 is 16 amino acids long. V dropped 4 bases and J dropped 1; count of bases not matched to a gene: 10. CDR1 and CDR2 from the germline V gene are SGHRS and YFSETQ. CDR3: CASSGDQRGNSYEQYF. As DNA, the CDR3 is TGCGCCAGCAGCGGGGACCAGCGGGGGAATTCCTACGAGCAGTACTTC.

Of note for this clone: The germline gene is not matched at one end of the junction; a read error may be the cause. Different DNA sequences within this sample yield the same CDR3. The chain combines TRBV6-5 with TRBJ2-3; D is ambiguous. Germline assignment: CDR1 MNHEY and CDR2 SVGAGI. The CDR3 covers 13 residues. The CDR3 sequence: CASSSPITDTQYF. CDR3 coding DNA: TGTGCCAGCAGTTCCCCTATCACAGATACGCAATATTTT.

In its sample, this clone was seen a few times. J is TRBJ2-7 and V is TRBV28; 9 bases are a match to TRBD1. Germline assignment: CDR1 MDHEN and CDR2 SYDVKM. The CDR3 extends over 16 amino acids. The trim removed 4 bases at V and 2 bases at J, leaving 9 bases unmatched. This CDR3 is CASSSTGTGTAYEQYF. CDR3 DNA sequence: TGTGCCAGCAGTTCCACCGGGACAGGGACAGCCTACGAGCAGTACTTC.